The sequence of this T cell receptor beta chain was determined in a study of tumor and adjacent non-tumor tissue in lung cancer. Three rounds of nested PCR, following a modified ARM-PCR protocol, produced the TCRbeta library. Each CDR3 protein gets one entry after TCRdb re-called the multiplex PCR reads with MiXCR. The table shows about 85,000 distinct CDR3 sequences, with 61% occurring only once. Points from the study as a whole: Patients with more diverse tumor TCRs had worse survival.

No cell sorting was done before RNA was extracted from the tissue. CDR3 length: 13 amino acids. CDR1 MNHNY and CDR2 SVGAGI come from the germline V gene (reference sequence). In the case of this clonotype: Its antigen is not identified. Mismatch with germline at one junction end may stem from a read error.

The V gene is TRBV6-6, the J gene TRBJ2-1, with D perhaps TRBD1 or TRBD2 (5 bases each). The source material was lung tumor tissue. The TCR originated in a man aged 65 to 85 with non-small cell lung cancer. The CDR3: CAGCYGAGNERFF. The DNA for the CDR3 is TGTGCCGGCTGCTATGGGGCGGGCAATGAGCGGTTCTTC.